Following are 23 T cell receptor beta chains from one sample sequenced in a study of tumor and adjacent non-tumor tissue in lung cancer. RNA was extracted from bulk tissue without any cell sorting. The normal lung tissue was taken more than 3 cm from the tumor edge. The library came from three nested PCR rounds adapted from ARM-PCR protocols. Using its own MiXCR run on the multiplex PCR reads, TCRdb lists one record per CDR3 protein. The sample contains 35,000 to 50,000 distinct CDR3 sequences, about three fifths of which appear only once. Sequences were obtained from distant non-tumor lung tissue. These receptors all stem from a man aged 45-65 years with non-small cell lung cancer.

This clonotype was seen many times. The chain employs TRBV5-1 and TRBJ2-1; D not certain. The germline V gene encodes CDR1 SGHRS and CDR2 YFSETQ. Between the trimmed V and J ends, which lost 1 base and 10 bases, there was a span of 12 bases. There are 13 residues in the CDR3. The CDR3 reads CASSLIVGKEQFF. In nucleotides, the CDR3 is TGCGCCAGCAGCTTGATCGTGGGTAAGGAGCAGTTCTTC.

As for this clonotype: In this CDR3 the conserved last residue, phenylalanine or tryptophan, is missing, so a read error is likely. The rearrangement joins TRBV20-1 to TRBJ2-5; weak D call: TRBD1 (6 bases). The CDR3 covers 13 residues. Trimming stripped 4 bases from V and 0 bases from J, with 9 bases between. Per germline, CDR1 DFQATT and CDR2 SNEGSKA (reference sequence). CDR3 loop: CSATGQYQETQYL. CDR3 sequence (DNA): TGCAGTGCTACCGGACAGTACCAAGAGACCCAGTACCTC.

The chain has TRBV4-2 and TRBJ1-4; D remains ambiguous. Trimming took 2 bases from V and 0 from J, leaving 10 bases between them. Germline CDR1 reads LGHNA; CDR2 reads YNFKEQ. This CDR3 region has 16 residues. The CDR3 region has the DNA TGTGCCAGCAGCCAATGGAAGGGCCCAACTAATGAAAAACTGTTTTTT. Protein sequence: CASSQWKGPTNEKLFF.

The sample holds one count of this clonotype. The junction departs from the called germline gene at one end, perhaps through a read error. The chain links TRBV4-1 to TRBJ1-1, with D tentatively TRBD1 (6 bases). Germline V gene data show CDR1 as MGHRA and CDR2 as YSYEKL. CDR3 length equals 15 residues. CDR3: CASSQGDNMNTEAHF. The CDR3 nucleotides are TGCGCCAGCAGCCAAGGGGACAACATGAACACTGAAGCTCACTTT.

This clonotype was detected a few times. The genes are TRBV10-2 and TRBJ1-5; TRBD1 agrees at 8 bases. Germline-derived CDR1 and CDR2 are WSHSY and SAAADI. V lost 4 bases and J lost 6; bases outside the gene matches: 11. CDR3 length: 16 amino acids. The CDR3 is CASSGRQGATSQPQHF. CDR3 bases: TGCGCCAGCAGTGGACGTCAGGGGGCTACGAGTCAGCCCCAGCATTTT.

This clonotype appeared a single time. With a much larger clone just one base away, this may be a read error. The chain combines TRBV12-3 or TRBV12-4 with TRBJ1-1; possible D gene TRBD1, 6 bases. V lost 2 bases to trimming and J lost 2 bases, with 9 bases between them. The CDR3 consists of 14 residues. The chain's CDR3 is CASSLWGLNTEAFF. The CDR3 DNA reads TGTGCCAGCAGTTTATGGGGGCTCAACACTGAAGCTTTCTTT.

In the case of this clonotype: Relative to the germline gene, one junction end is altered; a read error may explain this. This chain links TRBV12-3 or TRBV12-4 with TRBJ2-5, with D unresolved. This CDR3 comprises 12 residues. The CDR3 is CAGRLRGETQYF. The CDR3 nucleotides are TGTGCCGGCAGATTACGTGGGGAGACCCAGTACTTC.

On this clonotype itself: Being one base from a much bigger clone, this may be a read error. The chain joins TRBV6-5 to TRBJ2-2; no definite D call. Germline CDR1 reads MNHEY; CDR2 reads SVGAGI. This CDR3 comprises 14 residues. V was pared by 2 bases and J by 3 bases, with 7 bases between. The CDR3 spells CASSYSPDTGELFF. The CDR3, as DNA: TGTGCCAGCAGTTACAGTCCCGACACCGGGGAGCTGTTTTTT.

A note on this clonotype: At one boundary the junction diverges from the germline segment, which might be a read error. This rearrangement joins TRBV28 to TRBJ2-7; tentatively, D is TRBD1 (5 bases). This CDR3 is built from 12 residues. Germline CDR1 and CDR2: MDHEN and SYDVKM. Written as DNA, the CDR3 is TGTGCCAACAGTACAGGTGCGGCCGAGCAGTACTTC. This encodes CANSTGAAEQYF.

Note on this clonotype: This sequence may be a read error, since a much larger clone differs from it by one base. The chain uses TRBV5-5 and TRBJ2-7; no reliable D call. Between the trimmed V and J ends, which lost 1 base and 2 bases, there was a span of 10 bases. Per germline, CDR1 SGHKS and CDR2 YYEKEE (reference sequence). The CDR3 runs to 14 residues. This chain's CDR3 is CASSLSWDTYEQYF. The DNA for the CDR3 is TGTGCCAGCAGCTTGTCATGGGATACCTACGAGCAGTACTTC.

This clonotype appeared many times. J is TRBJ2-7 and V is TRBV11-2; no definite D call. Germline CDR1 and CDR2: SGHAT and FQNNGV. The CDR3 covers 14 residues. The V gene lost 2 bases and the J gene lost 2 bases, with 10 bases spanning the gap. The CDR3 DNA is TGTGCCAGCAGCTTAACCGACGGAGCCTACGAGCAGTACTTC. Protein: CASSLTDGAYEQYF. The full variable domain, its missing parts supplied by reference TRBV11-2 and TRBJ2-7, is EAGVAQSPRYKIIEKRQSVAFWCNPISGHATLYWYQQILGQGPKLLIQFQNNGVVDDSQLPKDRFSAERLKGVDSTLKIQPAKLEDSAVYLCASSLTDGAYEQYFGPGTRLTVT.

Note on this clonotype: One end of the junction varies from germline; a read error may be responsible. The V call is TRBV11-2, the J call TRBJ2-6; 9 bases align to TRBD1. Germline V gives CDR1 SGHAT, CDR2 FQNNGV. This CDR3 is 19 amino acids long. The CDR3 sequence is CAGSSGTGGAETGTNVLTF. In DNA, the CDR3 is TGTGCCGGCAGCTCAGGAACAGGGGGCGCAGAGACTGGGACCAACGTCCTGACATTC.

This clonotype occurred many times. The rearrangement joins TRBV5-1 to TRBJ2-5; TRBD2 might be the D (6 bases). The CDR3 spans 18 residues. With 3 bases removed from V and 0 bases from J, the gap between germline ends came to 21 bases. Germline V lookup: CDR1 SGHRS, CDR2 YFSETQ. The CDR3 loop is CASSWGVRQLQYQETQYF. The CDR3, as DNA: TGCGCCAGCAGCTGGGGGGTAAGGCAACTACAATACCAAGAGACCCAGTACTTC.

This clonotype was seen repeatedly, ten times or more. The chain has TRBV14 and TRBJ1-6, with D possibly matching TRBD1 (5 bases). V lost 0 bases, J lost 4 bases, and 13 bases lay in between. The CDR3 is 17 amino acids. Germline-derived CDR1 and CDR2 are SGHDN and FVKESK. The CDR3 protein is CASSQDDSLLYNSPLHF. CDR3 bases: TGTGCCAGCAGCCAAGATGACAGCCTCCTATATAATTCACCCCTCCACTTT.

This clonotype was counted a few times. This CDR3 reads CASSSTGLAGGADTQYF. The DNA for the CDR3 is TGCGCCAGCAGCTCAACGGGACTAGCGGGAGGGGCGGATACGCAGTATTTT. This rearrangement joins TRBV5-1 to TRBJ2-3; 16 bases agree with TRBD2. V lost 3 bases to trimming and J lost 6 bases; unmatched junction nucleotides: 7. The CDR3 has 17 residues. The V gene's germline CDR1 is SGHRS and CDR2 YFSETQ.

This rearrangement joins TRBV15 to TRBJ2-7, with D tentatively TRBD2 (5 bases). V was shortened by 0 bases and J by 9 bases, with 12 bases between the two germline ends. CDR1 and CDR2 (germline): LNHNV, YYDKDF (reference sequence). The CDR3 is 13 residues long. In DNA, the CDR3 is TGTGCCACCAGCAGAGAAAGGAGACTAACGCAGTACTTC. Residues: CATSRERRLTQYF.

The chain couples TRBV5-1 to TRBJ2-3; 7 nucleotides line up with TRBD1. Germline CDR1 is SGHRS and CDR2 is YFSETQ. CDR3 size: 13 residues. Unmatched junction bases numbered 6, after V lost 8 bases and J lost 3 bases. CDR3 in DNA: TGCGCCAGTCGGGCAGGGGGAACAGATACGCAGTATTTT. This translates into CASRAGGTDTQYF.

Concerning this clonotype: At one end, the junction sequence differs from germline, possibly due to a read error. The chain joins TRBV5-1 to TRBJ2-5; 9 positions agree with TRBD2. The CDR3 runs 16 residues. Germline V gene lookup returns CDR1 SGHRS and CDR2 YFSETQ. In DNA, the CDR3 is TGCGCCGGCAGCCATGGGACTAGCATGTACCAAGAGACCCAGTACTTC. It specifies CAGSHGTSMYQETQYF.

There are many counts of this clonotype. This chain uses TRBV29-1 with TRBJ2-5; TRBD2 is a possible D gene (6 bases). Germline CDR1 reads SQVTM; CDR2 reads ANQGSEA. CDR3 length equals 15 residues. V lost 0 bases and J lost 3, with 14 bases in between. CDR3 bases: TGCAGCGTTGAAGAACTAGCCTGGGGGGAAGAGACCCAGTACTTC. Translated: CSVEELAWGEETQYF.

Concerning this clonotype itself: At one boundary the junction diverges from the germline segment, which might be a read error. The CDR3 loop is CTSLPRTLYNEQFF. CDR3 bases: TGTACCAGCCTCCCAAGGACACTATACAATGAGCAGTTCTTC. The chain links TRBV6-2 or TRBV6-3 to TRBJ2-1; D possibly corresponds to TRBD1 (5 bases). CDR3 length: 14 residues. From germline, CDR1 is MNHEY and CDR2 SVGEGT.

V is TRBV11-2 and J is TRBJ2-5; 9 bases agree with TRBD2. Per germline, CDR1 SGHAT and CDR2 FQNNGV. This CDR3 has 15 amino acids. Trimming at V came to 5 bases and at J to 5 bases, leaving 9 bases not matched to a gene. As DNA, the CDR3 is TGTGCCAGCAGCCGGTCCACTAGCGGGCGGGAGACCCAGTACTTC. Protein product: CASSRSTSGRETQYF.

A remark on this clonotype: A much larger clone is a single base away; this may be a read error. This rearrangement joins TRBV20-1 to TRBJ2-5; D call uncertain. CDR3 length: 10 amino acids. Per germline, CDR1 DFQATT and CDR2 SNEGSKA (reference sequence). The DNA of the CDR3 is TGCAACCCAAGTGCGGAGACCCAGTACTTC. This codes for CNPSAETQYF.

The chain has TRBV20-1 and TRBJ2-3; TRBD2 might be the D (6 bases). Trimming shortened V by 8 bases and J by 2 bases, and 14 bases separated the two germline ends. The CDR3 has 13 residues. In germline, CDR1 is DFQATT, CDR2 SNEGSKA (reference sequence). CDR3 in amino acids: CSSGGGNTDTQYF. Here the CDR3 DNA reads TGCAGTTCTGGAGGCGGGAACACAGATACGCAGTATTTT.